The entry that follows covers one T cell receptor (beta chain) sequence. Germline V gene data show CDR1 as SEHNR and CDR2 as FQNEAQ (reference sequence). This CDR3 is built from 14 residues. TCRdb re-called the 5' RACE reads and shows each CDR3 protein once, DNA omitted. The sample's table shows about 150,000 distinct CDR3 sequences. The data were obtained in a study of T cells expressing NK-cell markers. Turning to the study itself: Among the eight sequenced donors, seven tested HCMV-seropositive and one tested seronegative.

This chain connects TRBV7-9 to TRBJ2-1; TCRdb names TRBD2, which stays unverified in the absence of DNA. The specimen was blood T cells: a sorted CD56 or NKG2C T cell subset, CD4+ or CD8+ T cells, or bulk PBMC T cells (not recorded which). The clonotype comes from a woman in her 50s in good health. The chain's CDR3 is CASSSRAEAGEQFF.